This T cell receptor (beta chain) was captured in a study of shared clonotypes between healthy human individuals. The wider study: The study enrolled a couple of women and a few men aged 18 to 49.

CDR1 SGHTS and CDR2 YDEGEE come from the germline V gene. V trimming: 0 bases; J trimming: 8 bases; junction bases outside the gene matches: 4. This CDR3 region has 13 residues. Naive CD8 cells were CD45RO-negative, positively selected for CCR7, excluding terminally differentiated effector memory CD45RA+ cells. Using immunoSEQ multiplex PCR, the repertoire was profiled, and TCRdb retains in-frame clones only, with some absent. Here the sample spans 500,000 to 700,000 clones, 85% to 95% being singletons. The chain has TRBV5-8 and TRBJ2-7, with 8 bases that match TRBD1. Sequencing input: naive CD8+ T cells sorted from blood. The receptor's source is a woman aged 25 to 39 in good health. The CDR3 is CASSLAGQGKQYF. For the CDR3, the DNA is TGTGCCAGCAGCTTGGCCGGACAGGGCAAGCAGTACTTC.